This TCR beta chain originates from a study of T cells after yellow fever vaccination (dated by TCRdb to between 2018 and 2021). About the study as a whole: The SMART-Seq v4 Ultra Low Input RNA kit was used to prepare libraries from fractions with low cell numbers. To track T-cell clones before and after primary and booster YFV17D yellow fever vaccination, bulk TCR alpha and beta repertoires were sequenced longitudinally. Two healthy male donors, one aged 18 to 30 and one aged 30 to 40 years, made up the cohort. Bulk PBMC replicates and cell subsets were isolated from blood drawn at multiple timepoints before and after both primary and secondary immunization.

Turning to this clonotype: No cognate antigen has been identified for it. Base qualities were left out, and no much larger clone turns up one base away.

General findings and caveats noted by the study authors: After the booster, most clones that had expanded after primary vaccination were detected again (roughly 95% of CD4 and around nine tenths of CD8), suggesting broad maintenance of memory. Compared with the primary T-cell response, the secondary T-cell response was faster but weaker, reaching its peak on day 5 rather than on day 15. The study included only two donors, which limits how far the findings can be generalized. A small share of clonotypes occurred in both CD4 and CD8 compartments, likely arising from convergent recombination. Because abundant contaminating clonotypes from the bulk population could be contained in FACS-sorted repertoires, computational filtering was required.

TCRdb names Illumina NovaSeq 6000 as the instrument used. TCR cDNA was synthesized by 5'RACE template switching, through which a universal primer site and unique molecular identifiers were introduced. Priming of cDNA synthesis was performed from both the TCR alpha and TCR beta constant segments. Libraries were amplified in two PCR steps, with sample barcodes and sequencing adapters added in the second step. Libraries were sequenced on Illumina HiSeq 2500 (2x100 bp) or NovaSeq (2x150 bp). The original pipeline was this. MIGEC was used to demultiplex reads and collapse the reads into UMI consensus sequences, and MiXCR was used for V(D)J alignment. Vaccine-responding clonotypes were defined with edgeR using replicate PBMC samples, requiring FDR below 0.01 and a log2 fold change above 5 up to day 15. Each bulk clonotype was labeled CD4 or CD8 based on which sequenced repertoire, CD4 or CD8, contained the clonotype at higher abundance. The public reads were reanalyzed by TCRdb: fastp trimming at Q25, MiXCR alignment, in-frame beta chains only. Records with the same CDR3 protein are collapsed into one entry carrying the most frequent genes and DNA. None of the V and J calls come from the authors' own analysis; TCRdb made them. The sample yields some 320,000 distinct CDR3 sequences; less than 9.5% were counted once. The ten largest clones represent over 3% of the sample.

The treatment or condition label on this specimen signifies: live attenuated yellow fever vaccine strain. A standard Ficoll-Paque protocol was used to isolate PBMCs from peripheral blood. CD4 and CD8 T-cell fractions were isolated with Dynabeads CD4 and CD8 positive selection kits. RNA was extracted with TriZol from bulk PBMCs, CD4 and CD8 fractions, and dextramer-positive and dextramer-negative fractions. The clonotype comes from a man aged 18 to 29 who received the YFV17D yellow fever vaccine. The sequenced sample was CD4+ T cells sorted from PBMCs, obtained 5 days after the yellow fever booster vaccination.

The bases read TGTGCCAGCAGTTTTTCTGGGATGGATACGCAGTATTTT. The encoded protein is CASSFSGMDTQYF. The chain is encoded by TRBV12-3 or TRBV12-4 joined to TRBJ2-3; the D gene cannot be resolved reliably. The CDR3 has 13 amino acids, counting the end cysteine and phenylalanine. Only the CDR3 portion is preserved as DNA: 39 bases, with reading frame beginning at the first base. V is pared back by 3 bases and J by 6 bases, with 10 bases lying between the germline termini.